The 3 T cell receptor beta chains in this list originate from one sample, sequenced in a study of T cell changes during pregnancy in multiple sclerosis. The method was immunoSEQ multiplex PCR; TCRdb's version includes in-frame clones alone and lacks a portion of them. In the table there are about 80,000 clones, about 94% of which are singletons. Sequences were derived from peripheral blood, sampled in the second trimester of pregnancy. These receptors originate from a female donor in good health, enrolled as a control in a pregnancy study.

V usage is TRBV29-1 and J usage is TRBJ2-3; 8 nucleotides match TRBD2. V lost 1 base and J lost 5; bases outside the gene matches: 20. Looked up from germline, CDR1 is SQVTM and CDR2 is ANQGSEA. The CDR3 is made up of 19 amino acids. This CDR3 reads CSVEVRQATSEGVEDTQYF. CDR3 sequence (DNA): TGCAGCGTTGAAGTGAGGCAGGCGACTAGCGAGGGGGTTGAAGATACGCAGTATTTT.

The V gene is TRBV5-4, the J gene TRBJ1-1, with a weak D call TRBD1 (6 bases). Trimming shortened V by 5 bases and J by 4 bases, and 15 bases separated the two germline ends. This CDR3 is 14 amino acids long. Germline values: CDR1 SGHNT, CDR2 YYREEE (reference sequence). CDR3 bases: TGTGCCAGCAGGAAACGGGGGGGGGCCACTGAAGCTTTCTTT. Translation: CASRKRGGATEAFF.

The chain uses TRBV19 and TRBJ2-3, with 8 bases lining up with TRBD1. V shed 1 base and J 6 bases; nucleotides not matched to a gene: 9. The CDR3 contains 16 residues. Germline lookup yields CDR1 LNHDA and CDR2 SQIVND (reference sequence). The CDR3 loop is CASSIASRGPGDTQYF. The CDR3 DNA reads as TGTGCCAGTAGTATAGCGAGCAGGGGGCCTGGGGATACGCAGTATTTT.